These 10 T cell receptor beta chains were sequenced from one sample in a study of CD8 T cells in ankylosing spondylitis. For these receptors, no antigen is known. Points from the study as a whole: It appeared that ankylosing spondylitis blood was characterized by a TCR beta motif of roughly 8 highly homologous variants.

MiXCR, run by TCRdb on the 5' RACE reads, gives a single entry per CDR3 protein. The sample carries about 220,000 distinct CDR3 sequences, around 16% recorded once. The sequenced material came from blood, either unsorted or a sorted T cell fraction (not recorded which). Source of these receptors: a male donor with ankylosing spondylitis.

The chain recombines TRBV20-1 with TRBJ1-1, with D tentatively TRBD1 (6 bases). The CDR3 is 12 amino acids. Germline loops: CDR1 DFQATT, CDR2 SNEGSKA (reference sequence). Trimming pared 3 bases from V and 6 bases from J, leaving 11 bases between. The DNA of the CDR3 is TGCAGTGCTAGTCAAGGGGGGGCTGAAGCTTTCTTT. As protein: CSASQGGAEAFF.

This clonotype has just a few counts. CDR3 nucleotide sequence: TGTGCCAGCAGTCCCCTAGCGGGGGGGAATTACAATGAGCAGTTCTTC. Protein: CASSPLAGGNYNEQFF. J is TRBJ2-1 and V is TRBV27; 12 bases fit TRBD2. This CDR3 region has 16 residues. With 5 bases clipped from V and 4 bases from J, the junction kept 6 bases outside the gene matches. Germline loops: CDR1 MNHEY, CDR2 SMNVEV (reference sequence).

In DNA form, the CDR3 reads TGTGCCAGCAGCTTATACGCCGAGGGGCGATCCTCCTACGAGCAGTACTTC. Translating gives CASSLYAEGRSSYEQYF. The chain is built from TRBV7-6 and TRBJ2-7; D may correspond to TRBD1 or TRBD2 (5 bases each). V was shortened by 2 bases and J by 0 bases, with 17 bases between the two germline ends. The CDR3 is 17 amino acids. CDR1 SGHVS and CDR2 FNYEAQ come from the germline V gene.

V gene TRBV28 combines with J gene TRBJ2-1; 12 nucleotides align to TRBD1. This CDR3 is built from 15 residues. J lost 6 bases, V lost 8 bases, and 8 bases had no gene match. From germline, CDR1 is MDHEN and CDR2 SYDVKM. Here the CDR3 DNA reads TGTGCCAGCTCCCTGGGGGACAGGGGGCGCAATGAGCAGTTCTTC. Translated: CASSLGDRGRNEQFF.

This clonotype was seen ten or more times. CDR3 residues: CASSTPGDWEQFF. The DNA for the CDR3 is TGTGCCAGCAGTACCCCAGGGGATTGGGAGCAGTTCTTC. The chain combines TRBV7-8 with TRBJ2-1, with a possible D match to TRBD1 (6 bases). The V end was cut by 6 bases, the J end by 10 bases, with 16 bases between. CDR3 length: 13 residues. Germline CDR1 is SGHVS and CDR2 is FQNEAQ. The full variable domain, its missing parts supplied by reference TRBV7-8 and TRBJ2-1, is GAGVSQSPRYKVAKRGQDVALRCDPISGHVSLFWYQQALGQGPEFLTYFQNEAQLDKSGLPSDRFFAERPEGSVSTLKIQRTQQEDSAVYLCASSTPGDWEQFFGPGTRLTVL.

This rearrangement joins TRBV7-3 to TRBJ2-3; 7 bases align to TRBD1. Per germline, CDR1 SGHTA and CDR2 FQGTGA. This CDR3 contains 16 residues. J was trimmed by 3 bases and V by 3 bases; bases with no gene match: 9. The CDR3 region is CASSFDETGLTDTQYF. CDR3 sequence (DNA): TGTGCCAGCAGCTTTGATGAGACAGGGCTGACAGATACGCAGTATTTT.

This chain uses TRBV12-3 or TRBV12-4 with TRBJ2-5; perhaps TRBD2 as D (6 bases). The CDR3 has 15 amino acids. With 2 bases removed from V and 4 bases from J, the gap between germline ends came to 14 bases. The CDR3 loop reads CASSLPGEAPETQYF. The CDR3 nucleotides read TGTGCCAGCAGTTTACCGGGAGAGGCGCCAGAGACCCAGTACTTC.

This clonotype was counted only a few times. The chain links TRBV27 to TRBJ1-5; D is possibly TRBD1 (5 bases). The CDR3 has 13 residues. The V and J ends lost 6 bases and 5 bases respectively, with 11 bases between them. Germline values: CDR1 MNHEY, CDR2 SMNVEV (reference sequence). CDR3 bases: TGTGCCAGCAGGACGGGGACGGATCAGCCCCAGCATTTT. Translating it yields CASRTGTDQPQHF.

This clonotype was counted only a few times. This chain connects TRBV7-9 to TRBJ2-2; no clear D. This CDR3 contains 13 residues. Trimming took off 5 bases at V and 12 bases at J, with 16 bases between the two ends. CDR1 and CDR2 (germline): SEHNR, FQNEAQ (reference sequence). CDR3 in amino acids: CASSRVSEPQLFF. The CDR3 region has the DNA TGTGCCAGCAGCCGCGTTTCGGAGCCTCAGCTGTTTTTT.

This clonotype was recorded at least ten times. The chain couples TRBV12-3 or TRBV12-4 to TRBJ2-1; D unclear. With 5 bases removed from V and 10 bases from J, the gap between germline ends came to 18 bases. The CDR3 sequence is 14 residues long. The CDR3 region is CASSPPLTVREQFF. The DNA for the CDR3 is TGTGCCAGCAGTCCTCCTCTGACGGTGAGGGAGCAGTTCTTC.